Below are 29 T cell receptor beta chains sequenced from a single sample in a study of early T cells in non-severe SARS-CoV-2 infection listed by TCRdb under 2021. The library was generated by 5' RACE. Sequencing relied on a NextSeq 500. Using fastp at Q25 and MiXCR, TCRdb reprocessed the public reads and kept productive beta chains. Rows with one shared CDR3 protein collapse into an entry with the most common genes and DNA. Present in this sample are approximately 42,000 distinct CDR3 sequences, around 6.9% of which were seen just once. The ten biggest clones cover approximately 5% of the sample. The sample consisted of whole blood. The receptor source for this set is an adult who was a healthcare worker with PCR-confirmed SARS-CoV-2 infection or an uninfected control (not recorded which).

The rearrangement joins TRBV18 to TRBJ2-7; 9 bases line up with TRBD2. After removal of 3 bases from V and 7 bases from J, the junction contained 13 bases not matched to a gene. The CDR3 runs to 16 residues. The germline V gene has CDR1 KGHSH and CDR2 LQKENI. This CDR3 reads CASSPPESGGSGEQYF. The CDR3 nucleotides read TGTGCCAGCTCACCGCCTGAGAGCGGGGGGTCGGGAGAGCAGTACTTC.

This clonotype was observed a few times. The junction does not match germline at one end; this may be a read error. The gene calls are TRBV7-7 and TRBJ2-5; 9 nucleotides agree with TRBD1. The CDR3 is made up of 16 amino acids. Germline CDR1 is SSHAT and CDR2 is FNYEAQ (reference sequence). CDR3 bases: TGTGCTAGCAGCTCCTCCGGGACAGGGCCCCTTGAGACCCAGTACTTC. It codes for CASSSSGTGPLETQYF.

This chain connects TRBV30 to TRBJ2-7, with D unclear. Deletions cut 2 bases from V and 9 bases from J, with 14 bases between. Germline-derived CDR1 and CDR2 are GTSNPN and SVGIG (reference sequence). This CDR3 comprises 12 residues. The CDR3 DNA is TGTGCCTGGAGTCTCCCACTCTCGGGGCAGTACTTC. Translation gives CAWSLPLSGQYF. The whole variable domain, remainder taken from reference TRBV30 and TRBJ2-7, is SQTIHQWPATLVQPVGSPLSLECTVEGTSNPNLYWYRQAAGRGLQLLFYSVGIGQISSEVPQNLSASRPQDRQFILSSKKLLLSDSGFYLCAWSLPLSGQYFGPGTRLTVT.

The rearrangement links TRBV15 to TRBJ1-6; D is unclear. Looked up from germline, CDR1 is LNHNV and CDR2 is YYDKDF (reference sequence). The CDR3 spans 15 residues. The ends were cut back, 0 bases at V and 7 bases at J, with 10 bases in the middle. The CDR3 region has the DNA TGTGCCACCAGCAGAGATGGCAATCAAAATTCACCCCTCCACTTT. This codes for CATSRDGNQNSPLHF.

Notes on this clonotype: A much larger clone differs by one base, so this may be a read error. The chain uses TRBV19 and TRBJ1-5; 9 positions match TRBD1. In germline, CDR1 is LNHDA, CDR2 SQIVND (reference sequence). V was pared by 10 bases and J by 0 bases, with 7 bases of the junction left unmatched. CDR3 length: 15 amino acids. CDR3 nucleotide sequence: TGTGCCACTAGCCGGGACAGGGTTAGCAATCAGCCCCAGCATTTT. Protein sequence: CATSRDRVSNQPQHF.

This clonotype was counted many times. V is TRBV5-5 and J is TRBJ1-5; D uncertain. CDR1 is SGHKS and CDR2 is YYEKEE in the germline V gene (reference sequence). Trimming removed 1 base from V and 1 base from J, with 9 bases in between. The CDR3 is 15 residues long. This CDR3 reads CASSLKGTSNQPQHF. Written as DNA, the CDR3 is TGTGCCAGCAGCTTGAAGGGAACCAGCAATCAGCCCCAGCATTTT.

The chain employs TRBV5-4 and TRBJ1-2; D is possibly TRBD1 (5 bases). The CDR3 is 16 residues long. In germline, CDR1 is SGHNT, CDR2 YYREEE (reference sequence). The germline V and J ends were trimmed by 5 bases and 3 bases, with 20 bases remaining between them. CDR3 residues: CASRTAGGGADYGYTF. The CDR3 DNA sequence: TGTGCCAGCAGAACGGCCGGAGGAGGGGCTGACTATGGCTACACCTTC.

This clonotype was found a few times. This chain links TRBV6-5 with TRBJ2-2, with 11 positions matching TRBD1. The trim removed 5 bases at V and 4 bases at J, leaving 6 bases unmatched. The CDR3 is 16 amino acids. Germline V gene lookup returns CDR1 MNHEY and CDR2 SVGAGI. In DNA, the CDR3 is TGTGCCAGCAGTCAGTGGGACAGGGGGGGCACCGGGGAGCTGTTTTTT. Its translation is CASSQWDRGGTGELFF.

This chain links TRBV20-1 with TRBJ1-1; TRBD1 is a possible D gene (6 bases). CDR3 length: 14 amino acids. The V end lost 0 bases, the J end lost 1 base, and 9 bases lay between the germline ends. Germline V lookup: CDR1 DFQATT, CDR2 SNEGSKA (reference sequence). CDR3 amino acids: CSARDRGANTEAFF. As DNA, the CDR3 is TGCAGTGCTAGAGATCGGGGGGCGAACACTGAAGCTTTCTTT.

The gene calls are TRBV10-3 and TRBJ1-1, with TRBD1 matching 12 bases. The CDR3 is made up of 17 amino acids. The germline V gene has CDR1 ENHRY and CDR2 SYGVKD. The V gene end was trimmed by 3 bases and the J gene end by 1 base; junction bases not matched to a gene: 6. For the CDR3, the DNA is TGTGCCATCAGTGATGGGGACAGGGGGCACGAGAACACTGAAGCTTTCTTT. Protein product: CAISDGDRGHENTEAFF.

The chain links TRBV7-6 to TRBJ1-2, with D unresolved. Germline V lookup: CDR1 SGHVS, CDR2 FNYEAQ. The CDR3 covers 15 residues. Trimming left V 2 bases short and J 8 bases short, with 18 bases between. CDR3 amino acids: CASSLSPGPLNGYTF. DNA of the CDR3: TGTGCCAGCAGCTTATCTCCGGGCCCGCTTAACGGCTACACCTTC.

The chain joins TRBV18 to TRBJ2-1; D gene ambiguous. CDR3 length: 10 amino acids. V dropped 5 bases and J dropped 7 bases, with 3 bases sitting between them. Germline-derived CDR1 and CDR2 are KGHSH and LQKENI. CDR3 sequence (DNA): TGTGCCAGCTCAGGAAATGAGCAGTTCTTC. It yields the protein CASSGNEQFF.

This clonotype was counted at least ten times. The chain recombines TRBV7-9 with TRBJ2-3; D may be TRBD1 or TRBD2 (6 bases each). Germline V gene data show CDR1 as SEHNR and CDR2 as FQNEAQ (reference sequence). The CDR3 consists of 15 residues. The germline V and J ends were trimmed by 5 bases and 4 bases, with 16 bases remaining between them. CDR3 sequence: CASSGPGAPSDTQYF. CDR3 DNA: TGTGCCAGCAGCGGCCCGGGGGCCCCATCAGATACGCAGTATTTT. The full variable domain, completed using reference TRBV7-9 and TRBJ2-3, is DTGVSQNPRHKITKRGQNVTFRCDPISEHNRLYWYRQTLGQGPEFLTYFQNEAQLEKSRLLSDRFSAERPKGSFSTLEIQRTEQGDSAMYLCASSGPGAPSDTQYFGPGTRLTVL.

This clonotype has more than one count but fewer than ten. The chain carries TRBV14 and TRBJ2-7; no firm D call. CDR3 length: 14 amino acids. The germline CDR1 and CDR2 sequences are SGHDN and FVKESK. The V and J ends lost 3 bases and 3 bases respectively, with 12 bases between them. The CDR3: CASSQGRSYYEQYF. CDR3 in DNA: TGTGCCAGCAGCCAGGGCAGATCCTACTACGAGCAGTACTTC.

This clonotype was seen many times. The chain employs TRBV6-2 or TRBV6-3 and TRBJ2-7; a possible D gene is TRBD2 (6 bases). The CDR3 consists of 16 residues. Trimming cost V 0 bases and J 1 base, with 13 bases left between them. CDR1 is MNHEY and CDR2 is SVGEGT in the germline V gene. This CDR3 is CASSYSIAGPSYEQYF. The CDR3 DNA follows: TGTGCCAGCAGTTACTCGATCGCGGGACCGTCCTACGAGCAGTACTTC.

This clonotype was recorded many times. J is TRBJ2-7 and V is TRBV11-2; D possibly corresponds to TRBD1 (5 bases). This CDR3 region has 15 residues. Germline values: CDR1 SGHAT, CDR2 FQNNGV. Deletions cut 4 bases from V and 0 bases from J, with 13 bases between. The CDR3 region is CASSSIRESSYEQYF. Written as DNA, the CDR3 is TGTGCCAGCAGCTCTATCAGGGAAAGCTCCTACGAGCAGTACTTC.

This clonotype was recorded a few times. An end of the junction differs from the germline gene, which may be a read error. CDR3 in DNA: TGTGCCAGCAGTCCCCTCCAGACAGCTACTGAAGCCTTCTTT. Translating it yields CASSPLQTATEAFF. This chain joins TRBV12-3 or TRBV12-4 and TRBJ1-1; a weak D match, TRBD1 (5 bases). The length of the CDR3 is 14 residues.

The CDR3 coding sequence is TGCGCCAGCAGCCCCAGGGGGGGGACAGGGGGCTTCAATGAGCAGTTCTTC. The encoded protein is CASSPRGGTGGFNEQFF. The chain recombines TRBV4-1 with TRBJ2-1, with 12 positions matching TRBD1. V trimming: 4 bases; J trimming: 6 bases; junction bases outside the gene matches: 10. Germline loops: CDR1 MGHRA, CDR2 YSYEKL. The CDR3 is 17 residues long.

This clonotype was detected many times. V gene TRBV4-3 combines with J gene TRBJ2-7; weak D call: TRBD2 (5 bases). The germline V gene has CDR1 LGHNA and CDR2 YSLEER. The CDR3 totals 16 residues. The V end lost 0 bases, the J end lost 4 bases, and 16 bases lay between the germline ends. DNA of the CDR3: TGCGCCAGCAGCCAAGATCGTAGCCTAGCCGATTACGAGCAGTACTTC. Its translation is CASSQDRSLADYEQYF.

This clonotype was recorded at least ten times. The gene calls are TRBV6-2 or TRBV6-3 and TRBJ2-5; D is unclear. V dropped 5 bases and J dropped 2 bases, with 18 bases sitting between them. Germline V gives CDR1 MNHEY, CDR2 SVGEGT. The CDR3 loop spans 16 amino acids. CDR3 in amino acids: CASSSPVAISQETQYF. The DNA for the CDR3 is TGTGCCAGCAGTAGCCCCGTGGCTATTTCGCAAGAGACCCAGTACTTC.

Only a few counts were recorded for this clonotype. The chain carries TRBV6-5 and TRBJ1-4, with a tentative D call TRBD1 (5 bases). Looked up from germline, CDR1 is MNHEY and CDR2 is SVGAGI. The CDR3 contains 14 residues. Trimming shortened V by 8 bases and J by 4 bases, and 14 bases separated the two germline ends. The CDR3 spells CASGGLKFNEKLFF. As DNA, the CDR3 is TGTGCCAGCGGGGGACTTAAGTTTAATGAAAAACTGTTTTTT.

This clonotype appeared many times. The chain recombines TRBV18 with TRBJ2-4, with D perhaps matching TRBD1 (6 bases). From germline, CDR1 is KGHSH and CDR2 LQKENI. Trimming shortened V by 6 bases and J by 0 bases, and 12 bases separated the two germline ends. The CDR3 contains 15 residues. CDR3 residues: CASSGTTLAKNIQYF. The DNA for the CDR3 is TGTGCCAGCTCCGGGACAACACTAGCCAAAAACATTCAGTACTTC. Based on the CDR3 plus reference TRBV18 and TRBJ2-4, the full variable domain is NAGVMQNPRHLVRRRGQEARLRCSPMKGHSHVYWYRQLPEEGLKFMVYLQKENIIDESGMPKERFSAEFPKEGPSILRIQQVVRGDSAAYFCASSGTTLAKNIQYFGAGTRLSVL.

The chain recombines TRBV19 with TRBJ2-5; a weak D match, TRBD1 (5 bases). The CDR3 runs 14 residues. The V end was cut by 1 base, the J end by 4 bases, with 10 bases between. CDR1 and CDR2 from the germline V gene are LNHDA and SQIVND (reference sequence). The CDR3 nucleotides read TGTGCCAGTAGTATAGTAAGGGGAAGAGAGACCCAGTACTTC. This translates into CASSIVRGRETQYF.

The gene calls are TRBV6-1 and TRBJ2-3; 12 bases are shared with TRBD2. Per germline, CDR1 MNHNS and CDR2 SASEGT. The length of the CDR3 is 16 residues. The V and J ends lost 2 bases and 7 bases, in that order; junction bases with no gene match: 7. The DNA of the CDR3 is TGTGCCAGCAGTGAATCCCTAGCGGGGGGGCTAAATACGCAGTATTTT. Translation gives CASSESLAGGLNTQYF.

This clonotype was picked up many times. This CDR3 is CASSVDRGGEQYF. The CDR3 DNA follows: TGTGCCAGCAGTGTAGACAGGGGCGGCGAGCAGTACTTC. The V gene is TRBV2, the J gene TRBJ2-7; 8 nucleotides agree with TRBD1. The CDR3 is 13 amino acids. Germline loops: CDR1 SNHLY, CDR2 FYNNEI. The V gene end was trimmed by 4 bases and the J gene end by 6 bases; junction bases not matched to a gene: 5.

This clonotype was found a few times. V usage is TRBV6-2 or TRBV6-3 and J usage is TRBJ1-1; D is unresolved. Germline CDR1 is MNHEY and CDR2 is SVGEGT. This CDR3 is built from 12 residues. Trimming removed 6 bases from V and 7 bases from J, with 12 bases in between. The chain's CDR3 is CASSYNSVEAFF. For the CDR3, the DNA is TGTGCCAGCAGCTACAACAGTGTTGAAGCTTTCTTT.

The J gene is TRBJ1-5, the V gene TRBV12-2; TRBD1 is the table's D call, not checked against the DNA. TRBV12-2 is recorded as a pseudogene. The CDR3 runs 15 residues. CDR3 DNA sequence: TGTGCAAGTCGCTTAGCGGGGGCGTTTTATCAGCCCCAGCATTTT. It translates to CASRLAGAFYQPQHF.

This chain joins TRBV7-6 and TRBJ2-7, with 9 positions matching TRBD1. V shed 5 bases, J shed 1 base, and the junction held 9 bases outside the gene matches. Germline values: CDR1 SGHVS, CDR2 FNYEAQ. This CDR3 is 16 amino acids long. CDR3 loop: CASSPNLGQGSYEQYF. Written as DNA, the CDR3 is TGTGCCAGCAGCCCCAATCTGGGACAGGGTTCCTACGAGCAGTACTTC.

There are many counts of this clonotype. The chain combines TRBV2 with TRBJ2-7, with TRBD1 as a possible D gene (6 bases). The CDR3 has 14 amino acids. Germline V gene sequence: CDR1 SNHLY, CDR2 FYNNEI. Between the trimmed V and J ends, which lost 3 bases and 6 bases, there was a span of 15 bases. CDR3 loop: CASSDAQGFSEQYF. The CDR3, as DNA: TGTGCCAGCAGTGATGCTCAGGGGTTTTCCGAGCAGTACTTC.